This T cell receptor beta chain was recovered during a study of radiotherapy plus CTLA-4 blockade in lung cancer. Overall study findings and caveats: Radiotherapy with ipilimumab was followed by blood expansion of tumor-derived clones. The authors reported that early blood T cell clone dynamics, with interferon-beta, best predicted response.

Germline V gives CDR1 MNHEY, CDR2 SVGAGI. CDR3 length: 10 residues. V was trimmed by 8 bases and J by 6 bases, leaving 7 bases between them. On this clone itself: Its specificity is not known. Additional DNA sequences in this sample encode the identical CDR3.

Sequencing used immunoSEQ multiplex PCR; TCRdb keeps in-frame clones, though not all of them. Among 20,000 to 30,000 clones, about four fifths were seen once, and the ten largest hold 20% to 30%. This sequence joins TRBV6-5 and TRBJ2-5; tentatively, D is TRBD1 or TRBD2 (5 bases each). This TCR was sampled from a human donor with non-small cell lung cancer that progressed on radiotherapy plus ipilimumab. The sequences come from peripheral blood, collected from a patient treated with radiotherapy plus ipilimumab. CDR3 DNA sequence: TGTGCCAGCGGGGGTAAGACCCAGTACTTC. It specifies CASGGKTQYF.